Each of the 9 T cell receptor beta chains below was sequenced from the same sample in a study of radiotherapy plus CTLA-4 blockade in lung cancer. Clones were read by immunoSEQ multiplex PCR, and TCRdb kept only the in-frame ones, dropping some. The table shows around 56,000 clones, with less than 85% occurring only once. The sequences come from peripheral blood, collected from a patient treated with radiotherapy plus ipilimumab. Source of these receptors: a human donor with non-small cell lung cancer who had a complete response to radiotherapy plus ipilimumab.

V gene TRBV30 combines with J gene TRBJ2-5; the match to TRBD2 covers 13 bases. With 5 bases clipped from V and 5 bases from J, the junction kept 5 bases outside the gene matches. This CDR3 is 14 amino acids long. In germline, CDR1 is GTSNPN, CDR2 SVGIG (reference sequence). The CDR3 here is CAWGGLAGDETQYF. The CDR3 DNA reads TGTGCCTGGGGTGGACTAGCGGGGGATGAGACCCAGTACTTC.

The rearrangement links TRBV6-6 to TRBJ2-5; D remains ambiguous. CDR3 length: 12 amino acids. Germline V gene data show CDR1 as MNHNY and CDR2 as SVGAGI (reference sequence). Trimming removed 4 bases at V and 5 bases at J, with 8 bases between. CDR3 region: CASSSTRETQYF. Here the CDR3 DNA reads TGTGCCAGCAGTTCCACCCGGGAGACCCAGTACTTC.

This chain uses TRBV5-1 with TRBJ2-7; 9 bases are a match to TRBD1. J gave up 6 bases and V 4 bases, and 8 bases lay outside the gene matches. Germline lookup yields CDR1 SGHRS and CDR2 YFSETQ. The CDR3 loop spans 14 amino acids. The CDR3 DNA follows: TGCGCCAGCAGCCCGGACAGGGGAACTTCCGAGCAGTACGTC. It specifies CASSPDRGTSEQYV.

This clone was seen more than once but under ten times. The rearrangement joins TRBV11-3 to TRBJ2-5; 11 bases are a match to TRBD2. V lost 1 base to trimming and J lost 2 bases; unmatched junction nucleotides: 6. Germline CDR1 and CDR2: SGHNT and YENEEA. The CDR3 consists of 17 residues. The CDR3 reads CASSLGGLAGLQETQYF. The CDR3 DNA reads as TGTGCCAGCAGCTTAGGTGGACTAGCGGGCCTACAAGAGACCCAGTACTTC.

This rearrangement joins TRBV4-1 to TRBJ2-2; TRBD2 is a possible D gene (6 bases). Trimming took 4 bases from V and 1 from J, leaving 19 bases between them. Germline CDR1 MGHRA, CDR2 YSYEKL. This CDR3 spans 18 amino acids. The CDR3 DNA follows: TGCGCCAGCAGCCCGGTTTGGGCACAGCGGGTGAACACCGGGGAGCTGTTTTTT. Its translation: CASSPVWAQRVNTGELFF.

The chain has TRBV4-1 and TRBJ2-5, with 9 bases aligning to TRBD1. The tail of the sequence fits TRBJ2-7 better, so the J call may be wrong. CDR1 and CDR2 (germline): MGHRA, YSYEKL. The CDR3 has 14 residues. The CDR3 nucleotides are TGCGCCAGCAGCCGGGGACAGGGTGGCTACGAGCAGTACTTC. This codes for CASSRGQGGYEQYF.

The chain employs TRBV6-1 and TRBJ1-5, with D perhaps matching TRBD1 (6 bases). Germline CDR1 and CDR2: MNHNS and SASEGT. CDR3 length: 16 residues. V was pared by 4 bases and J by 0 bases, with 13 bases between. CDR3 protein: CASSGTGSFSNQPQHF. CDR3 in DNA: TGTGCCAGCAGTGGTACAGGGTCCTTTAGCAATCAGCCCCAGCATTTT.

A few counts support this clone. This chain joins TRBV6-1 and TRBJ2-5; TRBD1 matches 7 bases. The trim removed 10 bases at V and 2 bases at J, leaving 10 bases unmatched. Germline V CDR1 and CDR2: MNHNS, SASEGT. The CDR3 sequence is 14 residues long. CDR3 coding DNA: TGTGCCACCAGGACAGGATGGCTACAAGAGACCCAGTACTTC. Amino acids: CATRTGWLQETQYF.

The chain recombines TRBV7-8 with TRBJ2-3, with a possible D match to TRBD2 (5 bases). V was pared by 3 bases and J by 1 base, with 8 bases between. This CDR3 region has 14 residues. CDR1 and CDR2 (germline): SGHVS, FQNEAQ. Here the CDR3 DNA reads TGTGCCAGCAGCTTCCAAGCGGGCACAGATACGCAGTATTTT. This translates into CASSFQAGTDTQYF.